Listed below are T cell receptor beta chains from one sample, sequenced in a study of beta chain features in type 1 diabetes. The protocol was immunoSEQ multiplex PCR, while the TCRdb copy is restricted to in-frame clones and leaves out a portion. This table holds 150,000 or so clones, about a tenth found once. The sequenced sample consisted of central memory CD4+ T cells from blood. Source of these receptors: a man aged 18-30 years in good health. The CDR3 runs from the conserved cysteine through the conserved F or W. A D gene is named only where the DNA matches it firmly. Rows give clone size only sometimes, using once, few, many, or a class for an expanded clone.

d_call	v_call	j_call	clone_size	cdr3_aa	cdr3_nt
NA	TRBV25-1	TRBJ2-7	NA	CASSDTGTTYEQYF	TGTGCCAGCAGTGATACCGGGACAACCTACGAGCAGTACTTC
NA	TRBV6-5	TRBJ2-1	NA	CASSSGRLGGDEQFF	TGTGCCAGCAGTTCCGGACGCCTCGGAGGCGATGAGCAGTTCTTC
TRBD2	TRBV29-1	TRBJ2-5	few	CSVVGGAEWETQYF	TGCAGCGTTGTCGGGGGGGCCGAATGGGAGACCCAGTACTTC
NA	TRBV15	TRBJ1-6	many	CATSRDRPGGSPLHF	TGTGCCACCAGCAGAGATCGTCCAGGAGGTTCACCCCTCCACTTT
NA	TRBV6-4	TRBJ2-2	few	CASSVRGLTGELFF	TGTGCCAGCAGTGTGCGGGGGCTAACCGGGGAGCTGTTTTTT
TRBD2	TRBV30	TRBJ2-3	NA	CAWGTSSTDTQYF	TGTGCCTGGGGGACTAGCTCCACAGATACGCAGTATTTT
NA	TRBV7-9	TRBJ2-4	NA	CASSPRDMLAKNIQYF	TGTGCCAGCAGCCCCCGGGACATGCTAGCCAAAAACATTCAGTACTTC
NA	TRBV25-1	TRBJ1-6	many	CASTLAESPLHF	TGTGCCAGCACTCTGGCGGAATCACCCCTCCACTTT
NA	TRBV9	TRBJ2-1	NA	CASSILSVNEQFF	TGTGCCAGCAGCATACTTAGCGTCAATGAGCAGTTCTTC
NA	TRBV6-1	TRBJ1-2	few	CASSEGEGAYGYTF	TGTGCCAGCAGTGAAGGTGAGGGAGCCTATGGCTACACCTTC
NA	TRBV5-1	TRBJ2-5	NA	CASSPRTENQETQYF	TGCGCCAGCAGCCCCCGCACAGAAAACCAAGAGACCCAGTACTTC
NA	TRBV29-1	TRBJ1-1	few	CSAQRSRGRTEAFF	TGCAGCGCGCAAAGATCTAGGGGGAGAACTGAAGCTTTCTTT
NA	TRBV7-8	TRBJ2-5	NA	CASSLADREGTQYF	TGTGCCAGCAGCTTAGCGGACAGGGAGGGGACCCAGTACTTC
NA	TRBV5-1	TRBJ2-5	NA	CASSLGRGRIQETQYF	TGCGCCAGCAGCTTGGGTCGGGGGAGAATCCAAGAGACCCAGTACTTC
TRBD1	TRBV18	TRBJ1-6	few	CASSPPGQGSSPLHF	TGTGCCAGCTCACCACCGGGACAGGGGAGTTCACCCCTCCACTTT
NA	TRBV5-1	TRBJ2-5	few	CASSLGGGETQYF	TGCGCCAGCAGCTTGGGAGGAGGGGAGACCCAGTACTTC